This T cell receptor (beta chain) was retrieved from a study of CD8+CD57+ T cells in acquired aplastic anemia. Genomic DNA, serving as template, underwent TCR beta VDJ and CDR3 profiling. TCRdb fed the reads into MiXCR, producing one record per CDR3 protein. The sample shows some 410,000 distinct CDR3 sequences, about 70% of them seen only once. V was cut by 6 bases and J by 6 bases, with 20 bases left in between. Germline CDR1 SQVTM, CDR2 ANQGSEA. CDR3 length equals 14 residues. The chain uses TRBV29-1 and TRBJ1-2, with D perhaps matching TRBD1 (5 bases). The receptor was derived from a human donor in good health, serving as a control. Sample: sorted CD4+, CD8+, or CD8+CD57+ T cells (not recorded which) from PBMCs. The CDR3 DNA reads TGCAGCGTCCTATTACCCGGGACGGTGGATGGCTACACCTTC. This sequence encodes CSVLLPGTVDGYTF. Full variable domain (outside the CDR3, taken from reference TRBV29-1 and TRBJ1-2): SAVISQKPSRDICQRGTSLTIQCQVDSQVTMMFWYRQQPGQSLTLIATANQGSEATYESGFVIDKFPISRPNLTFSTLTVSNMSPEDSSIYLCSVLLPGTVDGYTFGSGTRLTVV.